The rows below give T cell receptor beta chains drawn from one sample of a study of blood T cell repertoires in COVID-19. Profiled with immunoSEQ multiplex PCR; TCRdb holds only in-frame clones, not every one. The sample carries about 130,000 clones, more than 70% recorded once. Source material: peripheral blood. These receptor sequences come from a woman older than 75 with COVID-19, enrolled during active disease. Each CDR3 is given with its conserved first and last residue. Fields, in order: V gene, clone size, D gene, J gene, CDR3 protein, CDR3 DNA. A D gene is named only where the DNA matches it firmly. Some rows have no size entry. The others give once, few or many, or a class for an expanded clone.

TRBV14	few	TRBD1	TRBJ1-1	CASSQASGGTEAFF	TGTGCCAGCAGCCAGGCCTCAGGGGGAACTGAAGCTTTCTTT
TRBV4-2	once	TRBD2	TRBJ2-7	CASSQERSGGMSYEQYF	TGTGCCAGCAGCCAGGAGAGGAGCGGGGGAATGTCCTACGAGCAGTACTTC
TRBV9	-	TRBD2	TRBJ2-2	CASSPRFSGSGIGELFF	TGTGCCAGCAGCCCCAGATTTAGCGGGAGTGGAATCGGGGAGCTGTTTTTT
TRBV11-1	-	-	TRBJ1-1	CASSLDGEDTEAFF	TGTGCCAGCAGCTTAGATGGGGAGGACACTGAAGCTTTCTTT
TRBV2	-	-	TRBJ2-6	CASREGQFSGANVLTF	TGTGCCAGCAGGGAAGGACAGTTCTCTGGGGCCAACGTCCTGACTTTC
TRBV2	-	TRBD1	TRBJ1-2	CASSVQGGDGYTF	TGTGCCAGCAGTGTTCAGGGGGGCGACGGCTACACCTTC
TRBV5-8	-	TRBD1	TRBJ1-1	CASNFARGLGAEAFF	TGTGCCAGCAACTTTGCGAGGGGGCTGGGGGCTGAAGCTTTCTTT
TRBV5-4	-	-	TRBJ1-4	CASSRDTNEKLFF	TGTGCCAGCAGCCGGGACACTAACGAAAAACTGTTTTTT
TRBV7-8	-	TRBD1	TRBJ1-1	CASSLGFQGEQTEAFF	TGTGCCAGCAGCTTGGGGTTCCAGGGGGAACAAACGGAAGCTTTCTTT
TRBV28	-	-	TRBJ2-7	CASSLNYEQYF	TGTGCCAGCAGTCTAAATTACGAGCAGTACTTC
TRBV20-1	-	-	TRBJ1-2	CSARDEFGGF	TGCAGTGCTAGAGATGAGTTTGGTGGTTTC
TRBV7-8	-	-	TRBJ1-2	CASSPEVPGYTF	TGTGCCAGCAGCCCCGAGGTACCTGGCTACACCTTC
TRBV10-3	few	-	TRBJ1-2	CAISESRNYGYTF	TGTGCCATCAGTGAGTCGAGAAACTATGGCTACACCTTC
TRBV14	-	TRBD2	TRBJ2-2	CASSQDLVGTRRLAGPNTGELFF	TGTGCCAGCAGCCAAGATCTGGTTGGCACCCGAAGGCTAGCGGGACCGAACACCGGGGAGCTGTTTTTT
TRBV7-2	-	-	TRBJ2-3	CASSLSYRAKGGDTQYF	TGTGCCAGCAGCTTAAGTTATCGGGCTAAAGGGGGAGATACGCAGTATTTT
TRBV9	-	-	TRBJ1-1	CASREGGENTEAFF	TGTGCCAGCAGAGAGGGCGGAGAGAACACTGAAGCTTTCTTT
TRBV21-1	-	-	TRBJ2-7	CASSRRIPAGQYF	TGTGCCAGCAGCCGACGGATACCGGCGGGGCAGTACTTC
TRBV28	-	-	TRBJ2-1	CASTLRDEQFF	TGTGCCAGCACTTTACGCGATGAGCAGTTCTTC
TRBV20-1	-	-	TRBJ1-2	CSATGGYTF	TGCAGTGCAACGGGGGGCTACACCTTC
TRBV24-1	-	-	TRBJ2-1	CATSQGSYNEQFF	TGTGCCACCAGCCAGGGATCCTACAATGAGCAGTTCTTC
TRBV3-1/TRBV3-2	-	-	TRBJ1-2	CASSQDPTGAYGYTF	TGTGCCAGCAGCCAAGATCCGACAGGAGCGTATGGCTACACCTTC
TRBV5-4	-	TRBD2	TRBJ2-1	CASSLEVAGVGEQFF	TGTGCCAGCAGCTTGGAGGTAGCGGGAGTGGGTGAGCAGTTCTTC